This T cell receptor beta chain was found in a study of cytomegalovirus exposure and HLA in healthy donors. Study context: The study's early data release held about 80 million unique TCRs from HLA-typed donors. Overall study findings and caveats: Later on, a genetic analysis was performed. It linked a missense variant in DCLRE1C with V- and J-gene trimming of TCR beta. Donor immune exposure was known only as CMV serostatus.

The study ran its PCR with 60 Vbeta and 13 Jbeta primers. Generated by immunoSEQ multiplex PCR, the TCRdb table keeps only in-frame clones and is missing some. The sample contains approximately 100,000 clones, around two thirds of which appear only once. Details on this clone: Antigen: not known.

Unrecorded immune exposure was likely among donors, who were nominally healthy when sampled. Germline CDR1 and CDR2: SGDLS and YYNGEE. The CDR3 loop spans 15 amino acids. V lost 6 bases and J lost 6, with 19 bases in between. The chain employs TRBV9 and TRBJ2-1; unclear D gene. Input material: PBMCs. The origin of this receptor is a human donor in good health. CDR3 residues: CASTETGTQPNEQFF. CDR3 DNA sequence: TGTGCCAGCACGGAGACCGGCACCCAACCCAATGAGCAGTTCTTC.